This entry features one T cell receptor (beta chain) sequence. The antigen is not known. The data originate from a study of tumor and adjacent non-tumor tissue in lung cancer. Study-wide points: Top 100 clones took a larger repertoire share in normal lung.

Germline assignment: CDR1 SGHTA and CDR2 FQGNSA. This CDR3 has 16 amino acids. V was shortened by 1 base and J by 4 bases, with 16 bases between the two germline ends. TCRbeta libraries were built with three rounds of nested PCR, modified from ARM-PCR. Using its own MiXCR run on the multiplex PCR reads, TCRdb lists one record per CDR3 protein. The top ten hold under 35% of the sample, which has 60,000 to 65,000 distinct CDR3 sequences, around two thirds seen once. No cell sorting was done before RNA was extracted from the tissue. The normal lung tissue was taken more than 3 cm from the tumor edge. Between August and November 2014, newly diagnosed, chemotherapy-naive lung cancer patients underwent thoracic surgery in China.

The chain has TRBV7-2 and TRBJ1-1; no firm D call. The receptor comes from a man in his 70s with non-small cell lung cancer. Sequencing was performed on distant non-tumor lung tissue. CDR3 bases: TGTGCCAGCAGCTTAGTTGGGCTGGGAGAGAGCACTGAAGCTTTCTTT. Residues: CASSLVGLGESTEAFF.